A single sample is the source of the 23 T cell receptor beta chains below, sequenced in a study of a mutant IDH1 vaccine in newly diagnosed glioma. The sample's time point: baseline, week 1 (first vaccination visit). The treatment was: pre-vaccination baseline after standard-of-care therapy. The repertoire was sequenced with immunoSEQ multiplex PCR; TCRdb's copy has only in-frame clones and lacks some. The sample consists of approximately 100,000 clones, roughly 90% of them appearing once. This sample comprised PBMCs, obtained from a glioma patient treated with radiotherapy, temozolomide or both. All receptors derive from a woman in her fifties or sixties with glioma.

The chain carries TRBV21-1 and TRBJ1-3. TRBV21-1 is listed as a pseudogene. The CDR3 loop spans 16 amino acids. The CDR3 nucleotides read TGTGCCAGCAGCCAGAGGACCTCTGAGCAGGGAAACACCATATATTTT. It is translated as CASSQRTSEQGNTIYF.

CDR3 in amino acids: CASSLSSLASNQPQHF. Written as DNA, the CDR3 is TGTGCCAGCAGCTTGAGCAGCCTGGCCAGCAATCAGCCCCAGCATTTT. The chain has TRBV5-6 and TRBJ1-5; D remains ambiguous. V was cut by 1 base and J by 1 base, with 12 bases left in between. Germline-derived CDR1 and CDR2 are SGHDT and YYEEEE. This CDR3 has 16 amino acids.

The chain couples TRBV28 to TRBJ1-1; D uncertain. CDR1 is MDHEN and CDR2 is SYDVKM in the germline V gene. The CDR3 has 12 amino acids. Trimming left V 3 bases short and J 9 bases short, with 11 bases between. Here the CDR3 DNA reads TGTGCCAGCAGTTTCGGAGGGAGGAAAGCTTTCTTT. This translates into CASSFGGRKAFF.

V is TRBV5-4 and J is TRBJ1-2; the D gene is possibly TRBD1 (6 bases). Germline CDR1 and CDR2: SGHNT and YYREEE (reference sequence). This CDR3 is built from 14 residues. The ends were cut back, 0 bases at V and 5 bases at J, with 11 bases in the middle. CDR3 bases: TGTGCCAGCAGCTTGGACAGGGCCGGGTATGGCTACACCTTC. Translation gives CASSLDRAGYGYTF.

This clone was seen once. An end of the junction does not agree with germline; a read error may underlie this. The chain links TRBV2 to TRBJ2-7; TRBD1 is a possible D gene (5 bases). The germline V gene has CDR1 SNHLY and CDR2 FYNNEI. The CDR3 contains 13 residues. The CDR3 DNA reads as TGTGCCAGCAAGGCAGGGTTTTCCTCCGAGCAGTACTTC. This sequence encodes CASKAGFSSEQYF. Combining the CDR3 with reference TRBV2 and TRBJ2-7 gives the whole variable domain EPEVTQTPSHQVTQMGQEVILRCVPISNHLYFYWYRQILGQKVEFLVSFYNNEISEKSEIFDDQFSVERPDGSNFTLKIRSTKLEDSAMYFCASKAGFSSEQYFGPGTRLTVT.

The rearrangement joins TRBV28 to TRBJ1-2; tentative D call: TRBD1 (5 bases). Trimming removed 6 bases at V and 0 bases at J, with 8 bases between. This CDR3 region has 13 residues. Germline-derived CDR1 and CDR2 are MDHEN and SYDVKM. CDR3 in DNA: TGTGCCAGCAGCGACAGCGCTAACTATGGCTACACCTTC. Its translation is CASSDSANYGYTF.

The gene calls are TRBV4-1 and TRBJ2-3; D gene ambiguous. V was pared by 1 base and J by 2 bases, with 7 bases between. This CDR3 spans 14 amino acids. The germline CDR1 and CDR2 sequences are MGHRA and YSYEKL. The chain's CDR3 is CASSQARPTDTQYF. CDR3 nucleotide sequence: TGCGCCAGCAGCCAAGCGCGGCCCACAGATACGCAGTATTTT.

The chain couples TRBV5-1 to TRBJ2-1, with D tentatively TRBD2 (6 bases). V shed 5 bases and J shed 8 bases, with 20 bases lying between them. The CDR3 loop spans 15 amino acids. Germline values: CDR1 SGHRS, CDR2 YFSETQ. The CDR3 DNA reads TGCGCCAGCAGTTCCTCCGGGGCGGGGTGGGATGAGCAGTTCTTC. It encodes CASSSSGAGWDEQFF.

This chain connects TRBV25-1 to TRBJ2-1; no clear D. The CDR3 is 14 amino acids. V lost 3 bases, J lost 0 bases, and 6 bases lay in between. Germline V gene sequence: CDR1 MGHDK, CDR2 SYGVNS. CDR3 amino acids: CASSDQYSYNEQFF. The DNA for the CDR3 is TGTGCCAGCAGTGACCAGTACTCCTACAATGAGCAGTTCTTC. The full variable domain, in which reference TRBV25-1 and TRBJ2-1 provide the parts outside the CDR3, is EADIYQTPRYLVIGTGKKITLECSQTMGHDKMYWYQQDPGMELHLIHYSYGVNSTEKGDLSSESTVSRIRTEHFPLTLESARPSHTSQYLCASSDQYSYNEQFFGPGTRLTVL.

This clone was counted once. V usage is TRBV29-1 and J usage is TRBJ1-1, with 10 bases aligning to TRBD1. The CDR3 is 14 residues long. J lost 2 bases, V lost 6 bases, and 6 bases had no gene match. Germline CDR1 is SQVTM and CDR2 is ANQGSEA. The CDR3 nucleotides read TGCAGCGTCGTCAGGGACAGGGGAAACACTGAAGCTTTCTTT. It codes for CSVVRDRGNTEAFF.

The chain joins TRBV5-6 to TRBJ1-1; D might be TRBD1 (5 bases). V was cut by 4 bases and J by 8 bases, with 15 bases left in between. There are 13 residues in the CDR3. The germline gives CDR1 SGHDT, CDR2 YYEEEE. The CDR3 region is CASSRPGTLEAFF. The DNA of the CDR3 is TGTGCCAGCAGCCGTCCCGGGACTTTGGAAGCTTTCTTT.

About this clone itself: Other DNA sequences in this sample translate to the same CDR3. V gene TRBV2 combines with J gene TRBJ2-4, with TRBD1 matching over 9 bases. Looked up from germline, CDR1 is SNHLY and CDR2 is FYNNEI. The CDR3 extends over 12 amino acids. The J segment lost 6 bases and the V segment lost 6 bases, leaving 0 bases of the junction unmatched. The CDR3 DNA reads TGTGCCAGCAGGGACAGGGGAAACATTCAGTACTTC. It is translated as CASRDRGNIQYF.

The chain recombines TRBV5-1 with TRBJ1-1; D unresolved. V gave up 0 bases and J gave up 3 bases, with 6 bases separating them. The CDR3 spans 13 residues. CDR1 is SGHRS, CDR2 YFSETQ, per germline. CDR3 loop: CASSLEVYTEAFF. CDR3 DNA sequence: TGCGCCAGCAGCTTGGAGGTATACACTGAAGCTTTCTTT.

The V gene is TRBV5-1, the J gene TRBJ2-6; TRBD1 aligns across 8 bases. V lost 0 bases and J lost 0; bases outside the gene matches: 5. The CDR3 has 18 residues. Germline assignment: CDR1 SGHRS and CDR2 YFSETQ. The CDR3 protein is CASSLAGQGASGANVLTF. CDR3 coding DNA: TGCGCCAGCAGCTTGGCCGGACAGGGCGCCTCTGGGGCCAACGTCCTGACTTTC. Combining the CDR3 with reference TRBV5-1 and TRBJ2-6 gives the whole variable domain KAGVTQTPRYLIKTRGQQVTLSCSPISGHRSVSWYQQTPGQGLQFLFEYFSETQRNKGNFPGRFSGRQFSNSRSEMNVSTLELGDSALYLCASSLAGQGASGANVLTFGAGSRLTVL.

This sequence joins TRBV9 and TRBJ2-1; 7 positions agree with TRBD2. This CDR3 spans 16 amino acids. Germline V gene data show CDR1 as SGDLS and CDR2 as YYNGEE. V was pared by 0 bases and J by 5 bases, with 8 bases of the junction left unmatched. CDR3 region: CASSVVGEGFDNEQFF. The CDR3 coding sequence is TGTGCCAGCAGCGTAGTAGGGGAGGGCTTCGACAATGAGCAGTTCTTC.

The V gene is TRBV6-6, the J gene TRBJ2-2, with unresolved D. The germline V gene has CDR1 MNHNY and CDR2 SVGAGI (reference sequence). The CDR3 is 11 residues long. V gave up 11 bases and J gave up 2 bases, with 6 bases separating them. CDR3 nucleotides: TGTGCCGCCCATAACACCGGGGAGCTGTTTTTT. It encodes CAAHNTGELFF.

The chain couples TRBV6-1 to TRBJ2-1, with a tentative D call TRBD1 (5 bases). Germline V gene sequence: CDR1 MNHNS, CDR2 SASEGT. CDR3 size: 15 residues. V was cut by 11 bases and J by 0 bases, with 17 bases left in between. The CDR3 is CAVQGASGSYNEQFF. In DNA form, the CDR3 reads TGTGCCGTCCAAGGGGCCTCAGGCTCCTACAATGAGCAGTTCTTC.

The V gene is TRBV5-1, the J gene TRBJ2-7; no definite D call. The CDR3 has 12 amino acids. Per germline, CDR1 SGHRS and CDR2 YFSETQ. Deletions cut 1 base from V and 0 bases from J, with 2 bases between. The CDR3 region has the DNA TGCGCCAGCAGCTTGCCCTCCTACGAGCAGTACTTC. Translation gives CASSLPSYEQYF.

The chain joins TRBV5-6 to TRBJ1-1; D is perhaps TRBD1 (5 bases). Germline V gene lookup returns CDR1 SGHDT and CDR2 YYEEEE. V gave up 4 bases and J gave up 4 bases, with 11 bases separating them. This CDR3 contains 13 residues. CDR3 coding DNA: TGTGCCAGCAGCGTGGGACGGTTCACTGAAGCTTTCTTT. Its protein product is CASSVGRFTEAFF.

The V call is TRBV5-1, the J call TRBJ2-5; D is undetermined. The ends were cut back, 0 bases at V and 4 bases at J, with 7 bases in the middle. Germline values: CDR1 SGHRS, CDR2 YFSETQ. CDR3 size: 13 residues. The CDR3 sequence is CASSLGWGETQYF. In DNA, the CDR3 is TGCGCCAGCAGCTTGGGTTGGGGAGAGACCCAGTACTTC.

A note on this clone: Other DNA sequences in this specimen translate into the identical CDR3. The gene calls are TRBV5-1 and TRBJ2-1; D gene uncertain. The length of the CDR3 is 14 residues. The V end was cut by 0 bases, the J end by 1 base, with 5 bases between. CDR1 and CDR2 (germline): SGHRS, YFSETQ. The CDR3 DNA follows: TGCGCCAGCAGCTTGGGCGATTCCTACAATGAGCAGTTCTTC. Amino acid sequence: CASSLGDSYNEQFF.

The chain carries TRBV7-9 and TRBJ1-5; D is unresolved. Per the germline V gene, CDR1 is SEHNR and CDR2 is FQNEAQ (reference sequence). The CDR3 runs 16 residues. V was clipped by 5 bases and J by 4 bases, with 18 bases between them. This chain's CDR3 is CASSDGVDLYNQPQHF. As DNA, the CDR3 is TGTGCCAGCAGCGACGGGGTCGATCTATATAATCAGCCCCAGCATTTT.

The chain recombines TRBV29-1 with TRBJ2-3; TRBD1 might be the D (6 bases). This CDR3 region has 14 residues. Germline CDR1 and CDR2: SQVTM and ANQGSEA. Trimming left V 5 bases short and J 0 bases short, with 12 bases between. CDR3 in DNA: TGCAGCGTTATACAGGGTTCTAGCACAGATACGCAGTATTTT. Translated: CSVIQGSSTDTQYF.